The rows below give T cell receptor beta chains drawn from one sample of a study of tumor-infiltrating lymphocytes in primary liver carcinoma. MiXCR, applied by TCRdb to the multiplex PCR reads, yields one record per CDR3 protein. The profile shows 310,000 or so distinct CDR3 sequences, 45% to 70% of them singletons. Sequencing input: peripheral blood. Receptor source: a woman younger than 45 with primary liver carcinoma and hepatitis B virus infection. The CDR3 runs from the conserved cysteine through the conserved F or W. Each record gives: J gene, clone size, V gene, D gene, CDR3 protein, CDR3 DNA. A D gene is named only where the DNA matches it firmly. Expanded clones get a size class; other rows say once, few or many, or leave the size out.

>TRBJ2-3|few|TRBV6-2/TRBV6-3|.
CASSYDHTDTQYF
TGTGCCAGCAGTTACGACCACACAGATACGCAGTATTTT
>TRBJ2-1|.|TRBV6-2/TRBV6-3|.
CASSYGISADNEQFF
TGTGCCAGTAGTTACGGGATTAGCGCCGACAATGAGCAGTTCTTC
>TRBJ2-7|.|TRBV14|.
CASSQDGEQYF
TGTGCCAGCAGCCAAGACGGCGAGCAGTACTTC
>TRBJ2-2|.|TRBV5-5|TRBD2
CASSSVAGVVPTGELFF
TGTGCCAGCAGCTCTGTAGCGGGAGTCGTGCCCACCGGGGAGCTGTTTTTT
>TRBJ2-5|.|TRBV6-1|.
CASSEKGRQETQYF
TGTGCCAGCAGTGAAAAGGGCAGGCAAGAGACCCAGTACTTC
>TRBJ1-2|many|TRBV29-1|.
CSVEGHAYGYTF
TGCAGCGTGGAGGGACATGCCTATGGCTACACCTTC
>TRBJ2-2|.|TRBV15|.
CASVGGNTGELFF
TGTGCCAGCGTAGGAGGGAACACCGGGGAGCTGTTTTTT
>TRBJ1-3|.|TRBV4-3|.
CASSQGHRDTYTIYF
TGCGCCAGCAGCCAAGGACATCGTGATACGTACACCATATATTTT
>TRBJ1-1|many|TRBV14|.
CASSQDRATVTEAFF
TGTGCCAGCAGCCAAGATCGAGCCACGGTCACTGAAGCTTTCTTT
>TRBJ2-7|.|TRBV28|.
CASSFYYEQYF
TGTGCCAGCAGTTTTTACTACGAGCAGTACTTC
>TRBJ2-5|.|TRBV7-9|.
CASSFYGDETQYF
TGTGCCAGCAGCTTCTACGGAGACGAGACCCAGTACTTC
>TRBJ2-3|few|TRBV12-3/TRBV12-4|.
CASSLLASRPDTQYF
TGTGCCAGCAGTTTATTAGCTAGCAGGCCAGATACGCAGTATTTT
>TRBJ2-5|.|TRBV5-4|TRBD2
CASSLGAGGGTQYF
TGTGCCAGCAGCTTAGGGGCGGGAGGCGGGACCCAGTACTTC
>TRBJ2-5|.|TRBV6-1|.
CASGVQTGGQETQYF
TGTGCCAGCGGTGTGCAGACCGGGGGTCAGGAGACCCAGTACTTC
>TRBJ2-2|.|TRBV29-1|.
CSVTNLTGELFF
TGCAGCGTTACCAATCTCACCGGGGAGCTGTTTTTT
>TRBJ2-4|.|TRBV28|.
CAISLQGAKNIQYF
TGTGCCATCAGTTTACAAGGGGCCAAGAACATTCAGTACTTC
>TRBJ2-7|.|TRBV5-6|.
CASSLGGLHEQYF
TGTGCCAGCAGCTTGGGGGGTCTCCACGAGCAGTACTTC
>TRBJ2-5|once|TRBV28|TRBD2
CAISKPGLAVQETQYF
TGTGCCATCAGTAAACCGGGACTAGCGGTACAAGAGACCCAGTACTTC
>TRBJ2-2|.|TRBV28|.
CASSFFSGPGELFF
TGTGCCAGCAGTTTCTTTAGCGGACCCGGGGAGCTGTTTTTT
>TRBJ2-1|few|TRBV4-2|TRBD2
CASSQRDYFYNEQFF
TGTGCCAGCAGCCAACGGGACTACTTCTACAATGAGCAGTTCTTC
>TRBJ1-2|few|TRBV29-1|.
CSVGGGQNLIYGYTF
TGCAGCGTTGGGGGGGGCCAGAATTTAATCTATGGCTACACCTTC
>TRBJ2-4|.|TRBV11-2|TRBD1
CASSTPTGIVCFQYF
TGTGCCAGCAGCACACCGACAGGGATTGTGTGCTTTCAGTACTTC
>TRBJ2-1|.|TRBV5-4|TRBD2
CASRTGLAGLNEQFF
TGTGCCAGCAGAACCGGACTAGCGGGGCTCAATGAGCAGTTCTTC
>TRBJ1-5|.|TRBV12-3/TRBV12-4|TRBD1
CASEQGFIQPQHF
TGTGCCAGCGAACAGGGGTTTATACAGCCCCAGCATTTT
>TRBJ2-7|.|TRBV11-2|.
CASSLVTGPYEQHF
TGTGCCAGCAGCTTAGTAACAGGGCCATACGAGCAGCACTTC
>TRBJ2-3|few|TRBV12-3/TRBV12-4|.
CASRLTGLNTQYF
TGTGCCAGCAGACTCACAGGGCTAAATACGCAGTATTTT
>TRBJ2-2|.|TRBV29-1|.
CSVQLDTGELFF
TGCAGCGTACAACTGGACACCGGGGAGCTGTTTTTT
>TRBJ2-1|.|TRBV6-5|TRBD2
CASSLGLAGARSYNGQFF
TGTGCCAGCAGTCTGGGACTAGCGGGTGCTAGATCCTACAATGGGCAGTTCTTC
>TRBJ1-2|few|TRBV5-4|.
CASSLGGNYTF
TGTGCCAGCAGCTTGGGAGGGAACTACACCTTC
>TRBJ2-7|.|TRBV6-2/TRBV6-3|.
CASRPDGQYEQYF
TGTGCCAGCAGACCCGACGGCCAGTACGAGCAGTACTTC
>TRBJ1-3|once|TRBV6-5|.
CAGSYTWKGYGNTIYF
TGCGCCGGCAGTTACACATGGAAAGGGTACGGAAACACCATATATTTT
>TRBJ2-1|.|TRBV4-1|.
CASSRETTRGGNEQFF
TGCGCCAGCAGCCGAGAAACGACTAGGGGGGGGAATGAGCAGTTCTTC
>TRBJ2-1|many|TRBV5-5|.
CASSFMWTNEQFF
TGTGCCAGCAGCTTTATGTGGACAAATGAGCAGTTCTTC
>TRBJ2-7|once|TRBV29-1|TRBD2
CSVESWTSGISRPYEQYF
TGCAGCGTTGAATCCTGGACTAGCGGGATAAGTCGGCCCTACGAGCAGTACTTC